The rows below give T cell receptor beta chains drawn from one sample of a study of T cell repertoires in cytomegalovirus infection. MiXCR was run by TCRdb on the reads, yielding one entry per CDR3 protein. The top ten clones hold 65% to 75% of a sample with almost 90,000 distinct CDR3 sequences, approximately 30% of them seen once. For these receptors, no antigen is known. The specimen was CD8+ T cells from cultured PBMCs, collected from culture after CMV antigen stimulation. The source is a human donor in good health (CMV status not recorded). Some clones in this sample may be carry-over from other donors' samples. CDR3s include the opening cysteine and the closing phenylalanine or tryptophan. D genes are given only for firm matches. Some rows have no size entry. The others give once, few or many, or a class for an expanded clone.

d_gene,v_gene,j_gene,abundance,CDR3nt,CDR3aa
TRBD2,TRBV27,TRBJ2-1,many,TGTGCCAGCAGTTATACTAGCGGGGCCTACAATGAGCAGTTCTTC,CASSYTSGAYNEQFF
.,TRBV7-6,TRBJ2-2,medium-sized,TGTGCCAGCAGCTTTCGAATGAACACCGGGGAGCTGTTTTTT,CASSFRMNTGELFF
.,TRBV7-2,TRBJ2-3,many,TGTGCCAGCAGACCCCACACAGATACGCAGTATTTT,CASRPHTDTQYF
.,TRBV4-1,TRBJ2-7,.,TGCGCCAGCAGCCAAGAGGGCTACGAGCAGTACTTC,CASSQEGYEQYF
TRBD1,TRBV27,TRBJ2-7,few,TGTGCCAGCAGCTTTCTGGGGACAGGGAGTCACGAGCAGTACTTC,CASSFLGTGSHEQYF
.,TRBV12-3/TRBV12-4,TRBJ1-1,few,TGTGCCAGCAGTTTCGGAGTGGTGAACACTGAAGCTTTCTTT,CASSFGVVNTEAFF
.,TRBV2,TRBJ1-4,.,TGTGCCAGCACCTACGTAACAACTAATGAAAAACTGTTTTTT,CASTYVTTNEKLFF
TRBD2,TRBV27,TRBJ2-1,.,TGTGCCAGCAGTCCAGGGGCGGGGGGACACAATGAGCAGTTCTTC,CASSPGAGGHNEQFF
.,TRBV24-1,TRBJ2-3,.,TGTGCCACCAGTGTCAGCACAGATACGCAGTATTTT,CATSVSTDTQYF
.,TRBV4-1,TRBJ1-2,.,TGCGCCAGCAGCCAGGGGAGACAGCCGCCCTTCTATGGCTACACCTTC,CASSQGRQPPFYGYTF
.,TRBV15,TRBJ2-4,.,TGTGCCACCAGCAGGGAGGGAAACATTCAGTACTTC,CATSREGNIQYF
TRBD1,TRBV7-2,TRBJ2-5,.,TGTGCCAGCAGCTCAACACAGGGGGCCGGAGAGACCCAGTACTTC,CASSSTQGAGETQYF
.,TRBV14,TRBJ1-2,.,TGTGCCAGCAGCCAAGGGAGCGGGGTGCCAGGCTACACCTTC,CASSQGSGVPGYTF
.,TRBV7-9,TRBJ1-1,many,TGTGCCAGCAGCTTAGACCATCCCGCTTTCTTT,CASSLDHPAFF
.,TRBV11-1,TRBJ2-1,.,TGTGCCAGCAGCTTTCGGGGGAATCACAATGAGCAGTTCTTC,CASSFRGNHNEQFF
TRBD1,TRBV6-6,TRBJ1-6,.,TGTGCCAACAGTGCCGGGACAGGGAATTCACCCCTCCACTTT,CANSAGTGNSPLHF